This TCR beta chain was recovered during a study of neoadjuvant nivolumab and ipilimumab in lung cancer. Turning to this clone: What it binds is not known.

From germline, CDR1 is MNHEY and CDR2 SVGAGI. V gave up 6 bases and J gave up 2 bases; unmatched junction bases: 6. The length of the CDR3 is 15 residues. Clones were sequenced by immunoSEQ multiplex PCR, and TCRdb holds only the in-frame ones, with some missing. The table includes several thousand clones, about 89% detected once. The study's findings and limits: Pathologic regression was not significantly tied to TCR clonality.

This specimen consisted of tumor tissue, obtained after neoadjuvant nivolumab, alone or with ipilimumab, at or shortly before surgery. The receptor comes from an adult with non-small cell lung cancer. Some clones in this sample may be carry-over from other donors' samples. This chain joins TRBV6-5 and TRBJ2-3; 9 bases are a match to TRBD2. CDR3: CASSRREGATDTQYF. As DNA, the CDR3 is TGTGCCAGCAGCCGGCGGGAGGGGGCCACAGATACGCAGTATTTT.